Shown below are 24 T cell receptor beta chains from a single sample sequenced in a study of blood T cells in healthy people across ages. Through a sample-barcoded 5' primer and a J-beta primer mix, a second PCR was run for roughly 6 to 11 cycles. TCRdb reprocessed the 5' RACE reads with MiXCR, giving one entry per CDR3 protein. The top ten hold 20% to 25% of the sample, which has about 730,000 distinct CDR3 sequences, roughly 41% seen once. Material: blood. The receptor set was obtained from a woman aged 55-69 years in good health.

This clonotype has just a few counts. The chain couples TRBV6-2 or TRBV6-3 to TRBJ2-3, with 8 bases identical to TRBD1. Germline V gene lookup returns CDR1 MNHEY and CDR2 SVGEGT. CDR3 size: 14 residues. J lost 0 bases, V lost 6 bases, and 2 bases had no gene match. CDR3 region: CASRRTGSTDTQYF. Written as DNA, the CDR3 is TGTGCCAGCAGGCGGACAGGGAGCACAGATACGCAGTATTTT.

Comment on this clonotype: This may come from a read error, since a much larger clone is one base off. This chain joins TRBV12-3 or TRBV12-4 and TRBJ2-1, with TRBD2 matching over 7 bases. With the DNA end fitting TRBJ2-7 better, the J assignment may be wrong. The CDR3 extends over 15 amino acids. DNA of the CDR3: TGTGCCAGCACCGCTAGCGGCCCGCTCTACAATGAGCAGTACTTC. This encodes CASTASGPLYNEQYF.

This chain connects TRBV5-1 to TRBJ2-3, with TRBD2 matching 9 bases. Germline CDR1 SGHRS, CDR2 YFSETQ. The ends lost 5 bases at V and 6 bases at J; junction bases unmatched: 16. The CDR3 runs 17 residues. CDR3 protein: CASSSMPGLASGDTQYF. CDR3 in DNA: TGCGCCAGCAGTTCCATGCCGGGACTAGCATCTGGGGATACGCAGTATTTT. Drawing the rest from reference TRBV5-1 and TRBJ2-3, the complete variable domain is KAGVTQTPRYLIKTRGQQVTLSCSPISGHRSVSWYQQTPGQGLQFLFEYFSETQRNKGNFPGRFSGRQFSNSRSEMNVSTLELGDSALYLCASSSMPGLASGDTQYFGPGTRLTVL.

This clonotype was observed a few times. This chain connects TRBV5-1 to TRBJ2-1; TRBD2 agrees at 7 bases. The V gene's germline CDR1 is SGHRS and CDR2 YFSETQ. CDR3 length equals 16 residues. J lost 9 bases, V lost 1 base, and 13 bases had no gene match. In DNA form, the CDR3 reads TGCGCCAGCAGCTTGTGGGCGGGGGACCCGTCGGGTGAGCAGTTCTTC. Translated, it gives CASSLWAGDPSGEQFF. Full variable domain (outside the CDR3, taken from reference TRBV5-1 and TRBJ2-1): KAGVTQTPRYLIKTRGQQVTLSCSPISGHRSVSWYQQTPGQGLQFLFEYFSETQRNKGNFPGRFSGRQFSNSRSEMNVSTLELGDSALYLCASSLWAGDPSGEQFFGPGTRLTVL.

The chain employs TRBV6-2 or TRBV6-3 and TRBJ2-1, with 11 bases that match TRBD2. The CDR3 is made up of 17 amino acids. The ends lost 7 bases at V and 4 bases at J; junction bases unmatched: 12. Germline assignment: CDR1 MNHEY and CDR2 SVGEGT. CDR3 DNA: TGTGCCAGCAAAGGACTAGCGGGTGAGAGTCGTTACAATGAGCAGTTCTTC. Translating gives CASKGLAGESRYNEQFF.

This clonotype was seen more than once but under ten times. V usage is TRBV20-1 and J usage is TRBJ1-2; unclear D gene. This CDR3 spans 15 amino acids. The germline gives CDR1 DFQATT, CDR2 SNEGSKA (reference sequence). V was pared by 0 bases and J by 3 bases, with 14 bases between. In DNA form, the CDR3 reads TGCAGTGCTAGAGATCAACAGAAAAATTACTATGGCTACACCTTC. It encodes CSARDQQKNYYGYTF.

DNA of the CDR3: TGCGCCAGCAACCGAGAAGGAGTTTCCTACGAGCAGTACTTC. Translating it yields CASNREGVSYEQYF. The rearrangement links TRBV10-2 to TRBJ2-4, with unresolved D. The J call may be faulty, since TRBJ2-7 better matches the DNA end. The CDR3 length is 14 residues. Looked up from germline, CDR1 is WSHSY and CDR2 is SAAADI.

This clonotype was seen a handful of times. The J gene is TRBJ1-2, the V gene TRBV7-2; unclear D gene. The CDR3 extends over 12 amino acids. V dropped 5 bases and J dropped 5 bases, with 9 bases sitting between them. CDR1 and CDR2 from the germline V gene are SGHTA and FQGNSA. The CDR3, as DNA: TGTGCCAGCAGCCGGACGGCATATGGCTACACCTTC. Protein product: CASSRTAYGYTF. The whole variable domain, filled in from reference TRBV7-2 and TRBJ1-2, reads GAGVSQSPSNKVTEKGKDVELRCDPISGHTALYWYRQSLGQGLEFLIYFQGNSAPDKSGLPSDRFSAERTGGSVSTLTIQRTQQEDSAVYLCASSRTAYGYTFGSGTRLTVV.

The rearrangement uses TRBV6-5 and TRBJ1-2; possibly TRBD1 for D (5 bases). This CDR3 is built from 13 residues. Trimming cost V 6 bases and J 7 bases, with 15 bases left between them. Germline loops: CDR1 MNHEY, CDR2 SVGAGI. In DNA form, the CDR3 reads TGTGCCAGCAGACTCCAGGGCCTCTCTGGCTACACCTTC. Its protein is CASRLQGLSGYTF.

In its sample, this clonotype was seen a few times. The V call is TRBV20-1, the J call TRBJ2-7, with 9 bases fitting TRBD2. The CDR3 is made up of 14 amino acids. V lost 2 bases to trimming and J lost 6 bases; unmatched junction nucleotides: 8. Germline V gene data show CDR1 as DFQATT and CDR2 as SNEGSKA (reference sequence). The CDR3 spells CSARPSSGNGEQYF. CDR3 in DNA: TGCAGTGCTAGACCTTCTAGCGGGAACGGCGAGCAGTACTTC.

The V call is TRBV15, the J call TRBJ2-3; TRBD1 might be the D (7 bases). This CDR3 region has 13 residues. Germline CDR1 is LNHNV and CDR2 is YYDKDF (reference sequence). Between the trimmed V and J ends, which lost 5 bases and 6 bases, there was a span of 12 bases. In DNA form, the CDR3 reads TGTGCCACCAGCGCCGGAGGGGGCGATACGCAGTATTTT. Amino acid sequence: CATSAGGGDTQYF.

Concerning this clonotype itself: A much larger clonotype is one base distant, so this may be a read error. The gene calls are TRBV10-3 and TRBJ2-5, with D perhaps matching TRBD2 (6 bases). The closer fit of TRBJ2-1 to the DNA end suggests the J call may be wrong. Germline lookup yields CDR1 ENHRY and CDR2 SYGVKD. The CDR3 totals 14 residues. CDR3 in DNA: TGTGCCATCAGCATGGGAGGTAGCAGGGAGACCCAGTTCTTC. Residues: CAISMGGSRETQFF.

This clonotype was recorded at least ten times. This chain links TRBV29-1 with TRBJ2-1, with D perhaps assigned TRBD1 or TRBD2 (5 bases each). Trimming took off 8 bases at V and 4 bases at J, with 18 bases between the two ends. Germline CDR1 SQVTM, CDR2 ANQGSEA. This CDR3 is 14 amino acids long. The CDR3 loop is CSFIQGVLYNEQFF. The CDR3 bases are TGCAGCTTTATTCAGGGAGTACTATACAATGAGCAGTTCTTC.

Only a few counts were recorded for this clonotype. For the CDR3, the DNA is TGCAGCGGTGGGACAGGGCAAAAACTGTTTTTT. It yields the protein CSGGTGQKLFF. This sequence joins TRBV29-1 and TRBJ1-4, with 9 bases matching TRBD1. V trimming: 7 bases; J trimming: 9 bases; junction bases outside the gene matches: 3. The CDR3 has 11 amino acids. The germline V gene has CDR1 SQVTM and CDR2 ANQGSEA. Together with reference TRBV29-1 and TRBJ1-4, the CDR3 gives the full variable domain: SAVISQKPSRDICQRGTSLTIQCQVDSQVTMMFWYRQQPGQSLTLIATANQGSEATYESGFVIDKFPISRPNLTFSTLTVSNMSPEDSSIYLCSGGTGQKLFFGSGTQLSVL.

The chain uses TRBV7-2 and TRBJ2-1; tentative D call: TRBD2 (6 bases). With 1 base removed from V and 9 bases from J, the gap between germline ends came to 13 bases. The germline V gene has CDR1 SGHTA and CDR2 FQGNSA. The CDR3 is 14 residues long. Here the CDR3 DNA reads TGTGCCAGCAGCTTAGTAGCGGTAAGAGCTGAGCAGTTCTTC. This encodes CASSLVAVRAEQFF. The whole variable domain, remainder taken from reference TRBV7-2 and TRBJ2-1, is GAGVSQSPSNKVTEKGKDVELRCDPISGHTALYWYRQSLGQGLEFLIYFQGNSAPDKSGLPSDRFSAERTGGSVSTLTIQRTQQEDSAVYLCASSLVAVRAEQFFGPGTRLTVL.

J is TRBJ2-3 and V is TRBV5-1; D remains ambiguous. Trimming took off 5 bases at V and 4 bases at J, with 17 bases between the two ends. The CDR3 sequence is 15 residues long. The V gene's germline CDR1 is SGHRS and CDR2 YFSETQ. The CDR3 sequence: CASSSSQNPADTQYF. The CDR3 DNA reads TGCGCCAGCAGTAGTAGCCAAAACCCCGCAGATACGCAGTATTTT.

In its sample, this clonotype was seen many times. The rearrangement links TRBV24-1 to TRBJ2-5, with D uncertain. V was cut by 6 bases and J by 5 bases, with 12 bases left in between. This CDR3 has 13 residues. The germline gives CDR1 KGHDR, CDR2 SFDVKD. The chain's CDR3 is CATSPTVSETQYF. CDR3 DNA sequence: TGTGCCACCAGTCCGACTGTGTCGGAGACCCAGTACTTC.

The chain has TRBV20-1 and TRBJ2-7, with D perhaps matching TRBD1 (6 bases). CDR3 length equals 14 residues. The V end lost 5 bases, the J end lost 6 bases, and 20 bases lay between the germline ends. Germline-derived CDR1 and CDR2 are DFQATT and SNEGSKA (reference sequence). CDR3 sequence: CSASSGRGSGEQYF. The CDR3 DNA reads as TGCAGTGCTTCCAGTGGTAGGGGGTCGGGCGAGCAGTACTTC.

The sample holds one count of this clonotype. The J gene is TRBJ2-2, the V gene TRBV20-1, with 7 bases that match TRBD2. The CDR3 sequence is 16 residues long. In germline, CDR1 is DFQATT, CDR2 SNEGSKA (reference sequence). The J segment lost 0 bases and the V segment lost 0 bases, leaving 4 bases of the junction unmatched. CDR3 sequence (DNA): TGCAGTGCTAGAGATGTGGGAGGGACGAACACCGGGGAGCTGTTTTTT. Residues: CSARDVGGTNTGELFF.

This clonotype was seen many times. The rearrangement uses TRBV7-6 and TRBJ2-3; TRBD2 agrees at 12 bases. From germline, CDR1 is SGHVS and CDR2 FNYEAQ. The CDR3 sequence is 13 residues long. The trim removed 8 bases at V and 6 bases at J, leaving 3 bases unmatched. The CDR3 DNA reads as TGTGCCAGCGGACTAGCGGGAACTGATACGCAGTATTTT. This sequence encodes CASGLAGTDTQYF.

V usage is TRBV5-1 and J usage is TRBJ2-5, with 8 bases aligning to TRBD2. CDR3 length equals 15 residues. J lost 1 base, V lost 1 base, and 3 bases had no gene match. Germline assignment: CDR1 SGHRS and CDR2 YFSETQ. The CDR3 nucleotides are TGCGCCAGCAGCTTGTACGGGGGGGGCCAAGAGACCCAGTACTTC. Translated, it gives CASSLYGGGQETQYF.

This clonotype was detected only a few times. J is TRBJ2-1 and V is TRBV9; 13 bases agree with TRBD2. CDR1 is SGDLS, CDR2 YYNGEE, per germline. The CDR3 has 17 amino acids. J gave up 8 bases and V 4 bases, and 12 bases lay outside the gene matches. For the CDR3, the DNA is TGTGCCAGCAGCTCGTGGGGGGGGACTAGCGGGAACCATGAGCAGTTCTTC. Its protein is CASSSWGGTSGNHEQFF. Full variable domain (remainder filled in from reference TRBV9 and TRBJ2-1): DSGVTQTPKHLITATGQRVTLRCSPRSGDLSVYWYQQSLDQGLQFLIQYYNGEERAKGNILERFSAQQFPDLHSELNLSSLELGDSALYFCASSSWGGTSGNHEQFFGPGTRLTVL.

Only a few counts were recorded for this clonotype. The rearrangement joins TRBV19 to TRBJ1-5, with D maybe TRBD1 (5 bases). CDR3 length: 16 amino acids. Germline V gives CDR1 LNHDA, CDR2 SQIVND (reference sequence). Trimming took off 3 bases at V and 1 base at J, with 13 bases between the two ends. The CDR3 DNA follows: TGTGCCAGTAGTATGGGATTTAGGGACAGCAATCAGCCCCAGCATTTT. It is translated as CASSMGFRDSNQPQHF.

CDR3 region: CASSRGTEQYF. Here the CDR3 DNA reads TGTGCCAGCAGCCGGGGGACTGAGCAGTACTTC. J is TRBJ2-7 and V is TRBV28; possible D gene TRBD2, 6 bases. Trimming took 6 bases from V and 7 from J, leaving 10 bases between them. The length of the CDR3 is 11 residues. Germline CDR1 is MDHEN and CDR2 is SYDVKM.